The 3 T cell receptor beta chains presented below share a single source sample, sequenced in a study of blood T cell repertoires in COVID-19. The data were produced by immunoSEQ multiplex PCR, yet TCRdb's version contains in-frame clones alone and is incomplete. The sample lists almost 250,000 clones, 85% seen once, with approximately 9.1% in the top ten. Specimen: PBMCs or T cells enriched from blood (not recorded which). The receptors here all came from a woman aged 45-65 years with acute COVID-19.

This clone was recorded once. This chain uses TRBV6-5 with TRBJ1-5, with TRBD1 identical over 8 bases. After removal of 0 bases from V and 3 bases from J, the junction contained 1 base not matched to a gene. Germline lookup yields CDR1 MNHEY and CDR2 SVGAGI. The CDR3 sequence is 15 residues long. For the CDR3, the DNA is TGTGCCAGCAGTTACTCGGGACAGGACAATCAGCCCCAGCATTTT. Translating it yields CASSYSGQDNQPQHF.

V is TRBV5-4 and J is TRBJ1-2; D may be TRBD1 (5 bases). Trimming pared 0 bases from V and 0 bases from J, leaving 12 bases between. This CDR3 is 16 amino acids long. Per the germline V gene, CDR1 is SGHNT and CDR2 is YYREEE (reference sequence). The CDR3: CASSLGARGTNYGYTF. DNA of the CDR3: TGTGCCAGCAGCTTGGGTGCCCGGGGGACTAACTATGGCTACACCTTC.

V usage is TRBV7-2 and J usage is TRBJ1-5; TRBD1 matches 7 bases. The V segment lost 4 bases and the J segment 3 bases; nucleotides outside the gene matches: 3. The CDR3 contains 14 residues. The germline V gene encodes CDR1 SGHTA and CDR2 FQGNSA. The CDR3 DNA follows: TGTGCCAGCAGCTGGGGGACAGTCAATCAGCCCCAGCATTTT. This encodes CASSWGTVNQPQHF.